Listed below are T cell receptor beta chains from one sample, sequenced in a study of blood T cells in healthy people across ages. TCRdb processed the 5' RACE reads anew with MiXCR; each CDR3 protein has one entry. The sample lists around 670,000 distinct CDR3 sequences, approximately 30% occurring once. The material sequenced was blood. The source is a woman older than 75 in good health. Each CDR3 is given with its conserved first and last residue. D genes are given only for firm matches. Size values are once, few and many counts, or a class for expanded clones, and some rows have none.

j_call,v_call,d_call,clone_size,cdr3_nt,cdr3_aa
TRBJ2-7,TRBV7-2,TRBD2,NA,TGTGCCAGCAGCTCGGGGACTAGCAGGACGCGAATCGAGCAGTACTTC,CASSSGTSRTRIEQYF
TRBJ1-1,TRBV5-1,TRBD1,NA,TGCGCCAGCAGCTGGGGACAGGGGGGCACTGAAGCTTTCTTT,CASSWGQGGTEAFF
TRBJ1-1,TRBV11-2,NA,NA,TGTGCCAGCAGCCTAAGGGCAGCGCCGAACACTGAAGCTTTCTTT,CASSLRAAPNTEAFF
TRBJ1-4,TRBV2,TRBD1,few,TGTGCCAGCAGAACACAGGGGTGGGGGGAAAAACTGTTTTTT,CASRTQGWGEKLFF
TRBJ1-1,TRBV7-8,TRBD1,NA,TGTGCCAGCAGCTCCACAGGGGGCAGGCGGAACACTGAAGCTTTCTTT,CASSSTGGRRNTEAFF
TRBJ1-2,TRBV6-6,NA,many,TGTGCCAGCAGTTACGGGGGAGGGGGCTACACCTTC,CASSYGGGGYTF
TRBJ1-2,TRBV5-8,NA,NA,TGTGCCAGCAGCTCTCCCTGGGACACCTTTGACTATGGCTACACCTTC,CASSSPWDTFDYGYTF
TRBJ2-6,TRBV30,TRBD1,NA,TGTGCCTGGAGTCGCGGACAGGGGGGGGCCAACGTCCTGACTTTC,CAWSRGQGGANVLTF
TRBJ2-3,TRBV29-1,NA,many,TGCAGCGTTAACCCTGGACACGTCGATACGCAGTATTTT,CSVNPGHVDTQYF
TRBJ2-7,TRBV10-3,TRBD1,once,TGTGCCATCAGTGAGTCCCCGGGGACAGGGGCCTACGAGCAGTACTTC,CAISESPGTGAYEQYF
TRBJ1-1,TRBV28,NA,few,TGTGCCAGCAGCCCAAGGGGGATTGAAGCTTTCTTT,CASSPRGIEAFF
TRBJ2-7,TRBV20-1,NA,few,TGCAGTGCTAGCACACCCCTTTCTTTAAGCTCCTACGAGCAGTACTTC,CSASTPLSLSSYEQYF
TRBJ2-3,TRBV29-1,NA,NA,TGCAGCGTCCGCCGGGGGTTAACAGATACGCAGTATTTT,CSVRRGLTDTQYF
TRBJ2-7,TRBV4-1,NA,few,TGCGCCAGCAGCCTCGGACCCTACAATGAGCAGTACTTC,CASSLGPYNEQYF
TRBJ2-5,TRBV20-1,TRBD2,many,TGCAGTGCTGTAGCGGGGGACCCACAAGAGACCCAGTACTTC,CSAVAGDPQETQYF
TRBJ2-7,TRBV9,NA,many,TGTGCCAGCAGCGCACAGGGGGGGGCCTACGAGCAGTACTTC,CASSAQGGAYEQYF
TRBJ2-2,TRBV6-5,TRBD2,few,TGTGCCAGCATCCCAAGGCGGGGGGCCGGGGAGCTGTTTTTT,CASIPRRGAGELFF
TRBJ1-1,TRBV7-9,TRBD1,NA,TGTGCCGGCAGTCGGGACAGGGCTGAAGCTTTCTTT,CAGSRDRAEAFF
TRBJ2-1,TRBV18,NA,few,TGTGCCAGCTCAGGGGTCAATGAGCAGTTCTTC,CASSGVNEQFF
TRBJ1-1,TRBV7-8,NA,few,TGTGCCAGCAGCTTAGAGTACCTAACCGAGGGGGCTTTCTTT,CASSLEYLTEGAFF
TRBJ2-7,TRBV4-1,TRBD2,few,TGCGCCAGCAGCCAAAGGGCCAGCGGGAGCTCCTACAGTGAGCAGTACTTC,CASSQRASGSSYSEQYF
TRBJ2-1,TRBV6-1,NA,NA,TGTGCCACCAGTGATCTCACAATGACTCGGAACAATGAGCAGTTCTTC,CATSDLTMTRNNEQFF
TRBJ1-6,TRBV20-1,NA,many,TGCAGTGCTAGAGAAGTTAGCTCCTATAATTCACCCCTCCACTTT,CSAREVSSYNSPLHF
TRBJ2-5,TRBV11-1,NA,many,TGTGCCAGCAGCTTAGGACTCAGGGGAGAGACCCAGTACTTC,CASSLGLRGETQYF
TRBJ1-1,TRBV7-2,NA,many,TGTGCCAGCAGCCCTCAGGGGCGGAGGACTGAAGCTTTCTTT,CASSPQGRRTEAFF
TRBJ2-7,TRBV7-9,TRBD1,many,TGTGCCAGCAGGCCGACAGGGGGAACCTACGAGCAGTACTTC,CASRPTGGTYEQYF
TRBJ2-1,TRBV3-1,TRBD1,many,TGTGCCAGCAGCCAAGTTCCCCGACAGGGACCCTACAATGAGCAGTTCTTC,CASSQVPRQGPYNEQFF
TRBJ1-2,TRBV28,NA,NA,TGTGCCAGCAGTTTAGAGGGGAAAGGATACGGCCACATCTTC,CASSLEGKGYGHIF
TRBJ1-5,TRBV30,TRBD1,few,TGTGCCTGGAGTGTAGGTAGGGGGCTAAGCAATCAGCCCCAGCATTTT,CAWSVGRGLSNQPQHF
TRBJ2-7,TRBV6-1,NA,many,TGTGCCAGCAGTGAAACCTCCCAATCATACTCCTACGAGCAGTACTTC,CASSETSQSYSYEQYF
TRBJ1-5,TRBV7-8,NA,NA,TGTGCCAGCAGCAATAGTGAGGGTATAATGAATCAGCCCCAGCATTTT,CASSNSEGIMNQPQHF
TRBJ2-3,TRBV2,TRBD1,few,TGTGCCAGCAGCCTGAGCAGGGGGTCCAGAGATACGCAGTATTTT,CASSLSRGSRDTQYF
TRBJ1-4,TRBV7-2,NA,few,TGTGCCACCAGGAGTAATGAAAAACGGTTTTTT,CATRSNEKRFF
TRBJ2-5,TRBV12-3/TRBV12-4,TRBD2,NA,TGTACCAGCATACGGAGCGGGGGGGCTGGAAATGAGCAGTACTTC,CTSIRSGGAGNEQYF
TRBJ1-1,TRBV7-2,NA,many,TGTGCCAGCAGCTTAAGCCCCGGGCCGGGGATGGGGGCAAAAAACACTGAAGCTTTCTTT,CASSLSPGPGMGAKNTEAFF
TRBJ2-1,TRBV6-2/TRBV6-3,TRBD2,NA,TGTGCCAGCAGTTACTCGTTACTAGCGGGGGAGGATAACAATGAGCAGTTCTTC,CASSYSLLAGEDNNEQFF
TRBJ2-7,TRBV7-6,NA,many,TGTGCCAGCAGCTTAGGGGGGGACCCTGGCCACGAGCAGTACTTC,CASSLGGDPGHEQYF
TRBJ2-1,TRBV20-1,TRBD2,NA,TGCAGTACGTTATTCTCCTTGACTAGCGGGAGTCGTAATGAGCAGTTCTTC,CSTLFSLTSGSRNEQFF
TRBJ2-7,TRBV20-1,NA,NA,TGCAGTGCTAGACTATCGGACTACGAGCAGTACTTC,CSARLSDYEQYF
TRBJ2-1,TRBV13,TRBD2,NA,TGTGCCAGCAGCCAGCGGGGGATCAACAGTGAGCAGTTCTTC,CASSQRGINSEQFF
TRBJ2-3,TRBV20-1,NA,NA,TGCAGTGCTAGACCGACAGATGAGCAGTATTTT,CSARPTDEQYF
TRBJ2-7,TRBV5-1,NA,few,TGCGCCAGCAGCTTGTTGCCGGAGGCCGAGCAGTACTTC,CASSLLPEAEQYF
TRBJ2-7,TRBV14,NA,few,TGTGCCAGCAGCCAAGATAAAGGGACGATCAACGAGCAGTACTTC,CASSQDKGTINEQYF
TRBJ1-1,TRBV5-1,TRBD1,few,TGCGCCAGCAGGGGGGAGGGGGCCCGGAACACTGAAGTTTTCTTT,CASRGEGARNTEVFF
TRBJ1-2,TRBV6-1,NA,NA,TGTGCCAGCAGTAAAGGGGGGGACCGGACGGATGGCTACACCTTC,CASSKGGDRTDGYTF
TRBJ2-1,TRBV20-1,NA,many,TGCAGTGCAACCCCCCTCGGGCAGGTCACTAATGAGCAGTTCTTC,CSATPLGQVTNEQFF
TRBJ1-2,TRBV28,NA,NA,TGTGCCAGCAGTTTACCGCCGCAGTCGGGCGGTGGCTACACCTTC,CASSLPPQSGGGYTF
TRBJ2-5,TRBV4-1,NA,few,TGCGCCAGCAGTGGTACTAGGAGTGAGGTCGGGCAGTACTTC,CASSGTRSEVGQYF